This TCR beta chain was identified in a study of blood T cell repertoires in COVID-19. The CDR3 has 14 amino acids. The germline CDR1 and CDR2 sequences are SGHNT and YYREEE (reference sequence). V was shortened by 7 bases and J by 2 bases, with 14 bases between the two germline ends. Measured with immunoSEQ multiplex PCR; TCRdb has only the in-frame clones, and not every one. This table has roughly 240,000 clones, about 82% appearing once. The specimen was PBMCs or T cells enriched from blood (not recorded which). V usage is TRBV5-4 and J usage is TRBJ2-3; perhaps TRBD2 as D (6 bases). The sequence was obtained from a woman aged 45-59 years who had recovered from COVID-19. CDR3 DNA sequence: TGTGCCAGCCTAGCCCCGGGAGACACAGATACGCAGTATTTT. It specifies CASLAPGDTDTQYF.